These 28 T cell receptor beta chains originate from one sample sequenced in a study of spatial heterogeneity in lung cancer (dated by TCRdb to about 2019). The intended sense of this specimen's time point label: sample taken at primary tumor resection. Library preparation was by 5' RACE. These reads were obtained on a NextSeq 500. TCRdb reanalyzed the raw reads on its own, using fastp at Q25 for trimming and MiXCR for clone calling, and kept in-frame beta chains. Here each entry gathers all rows of one CDR3 protein and keeps the most common genes and DNA. The sample data list some 97,000 distinct CDR3 sequences, and 4.4% of these were observed just once. The leading ten clones occupy less than 25% of the sample. Their recognized antigens are unknown. Beyond this particular receptor, the publication reports: The tumor nonsynonymous mutation count correlated with the number of expanded alpha and beta TCRs within the tumor.

The material sequenced was lung tumor tissue, taken at surgery. The receptors originated from a male donor with early-stage non-small cell lung cancer.

This clonotype was seen many times. This chain joins TRBV4-1 and TRBJ2-5; 11 bases map to TRBD2. After removal of 1 base from V and 2 bases from J, the junction contained 0 bases not matched to a gene. Germline CDR1 is MGHRA and CDR2 is YSYEKL. This CDR3 has 15 residues. The CDR3 nucleotides are TGCGCCAGCAGCCAAGGACTAGCGGGGCAAGAGACCCAGTACTTC. It yields the protein CASSQGLAGQETQYF.

The chain couples TRBV28 to TRBJ2-3, with D maybe TRBD2 (5 bases). The CDR3 sequence is 15 residues long. Per the germline V gene, CDR1 is MDHEN and CDR2 is SYDVKM. Trimming stripped 3 bases from V and 8 bases from J, with 18 bases between. The CDR3 DNA reads as TGTGCCAGCAGTTTGACTACCGAAGCCGGAGGTACGCAGTATTTT. It is translated as CASSLTTEAGGTQYF.

The chain links TRBV27 to TRBJ2-7, with D perhaps matching TRBD1 or TRBD2 (5 bases each). The V end was cut by 8 bases, the J end by 5 bases, with 19 bases between. This CDR3 spans 14 amino acids. Germline CDR1 MNHEY, CDR2 SMNVEV (reference sequence). CDR3 protein: CASAHSGRPHEQYF. In DNA, the CDR3 is TGTGCCAGCGCGCACTCGGGGCGCCCCCACGAGCAGTACTTC.

The table lists this clonotype with many counts. CDR3 sequence: CASSLAWQNNQPQHF. The DNA of the CDR3 is TGTGCCAGCAGTTTAGCTTGGCAAAACAATCAGCCCCAGCATTTT. J is TRBJ1-5 and V is TRBV12-3 or TRBV12-4; D remains ambiguous. The V end lost 0 bases, the J end lost 3 bases, and 9 bases lay between the germline ends. CDR3 size: 15 residues.

This clonotype has a handful of counts. The J gene is TRBJ2-7, the V gene TRBV7-2; D is ambiguous. The germline CDR1 and CDR2 sequences are SGHTA and FQGNSA. The length of the CDR3 is 13 residues. V lost 5 bases, J lost 3 bases, and 11 bases lay in between. CDR3 region: CASSRNPGYEQYF. The CDR3 DNA sequence: TGTGCCAGCAGCCGGAACCCAGGCTACGAGCAGTACTTC.

The sample holds many counts of this clonotype. This chain links TRBV20-1 with TRBJ2-1, with D possibly matching TRBD1 (5 bases). This CDR3 comprises 13 residues. The germline V and J ends were trimmed by 2 bases and 4 bases, with 9 bases remaining between them. Germline assignment: CDR1 DFQATT and CDR2 SNEGSKA (reference sequence). The CDR3 DNA reads as TGCAGTGCTAGAAGGGGCGGTTACAATGAGCAGTTCTTC. This translates into CSARRGGYNEQFF.

The rearrangement joins TRBV10-2 to TRBJ2-1; TRBD2 matches at 11 bases. The CDR3 length is 16 residues. The germline V gene encodes CDR1 WSHSY and CDR2 SAAADI. V was clipped by 5 bases and J by 12 bases; unmatched bases: 15. The chain's CDR3 is CASSQIAGGPRHAQFF. CDR3 nucleotide sequence: TGCGCCAGCAGTCAGATAGCGGGAGGGCCCAGGCATGCGCAGTTCTTC.

The chain has TRBV7-9 and TRBJ2-1; 7 positions match TRBD2. The CDR3 runs to 15 residues. Losses at the gene ends were 5 bases for V and 5 bases for J; bases not matched to a gene: 9. The V gene's germline CDR1 is SEHNR and CDR2 FQNEAQ (reference sequence). Written as DNA, the CDR3 is TGTGCCAGCAGCCTAGGCGGCGGGAGCCACAATGAGCAGTTCTTC. This sequence encodes CASSLGGGSHNEQFF.

This clonotype occurred many times. This chain uses TRBV7-9 with TRBJ2-3; 15 nucleotides match TRBD2. This CDR3 is 18 amino acids long. The V gene end was trimmed by 8 bases and the J gene end by 3 bases; junction bases not matched to a gene: 12. Germline lookup yields CDR1 SEHNR and CDR2 FQNEAQ (reference sequence). Here the CDR3 DNA reads TGTGCCAGCGGGACGATGGGACTAGCGGGAGGAAAAACAGATACGCAGTATTTT. Its translation is CASGTMGLAGGKTDTQYF.

This clonotype occurred many times. V is TRBV6-6 and J is TRBJ1-3, with D unresolved. V was trimmed by 7 bases and J by 0 bases, leaving 7 bases between them. CDR1 MNHNY and CDR2 SVGAGI come from the germline V gene (reference sequence). The CDR3 length is 13 residues. The CDR3 DNA follows: TGTGCCAGCAACCGGAACTCTGGAAACACCATATATTTT. Amino acid sequence: CASNRNSGNTIYF.

This clonotype was counted between two and nine times. The V gene is TRBV3-1, the J gene TRBJ1-1; tentatively, D is TRBD1 (6 bases). V dropped 7 bases and J dropped 4 bases, with 13 bases sitting between them. This CDR3 contains 13 residues. CDR1 and CDR2 from the germline V gene are LGHDT and YNNKEL (reference sequence). The CDR3: CASTRRGPTEAFF. CDR3 DNA: TGTGCCAGCACAAGACGGGGGCCCACTGAAGCTTTCTTT.

CDR3 coding DNA: TGCAGCGTTGAAGACCTCCTCAATGAGCAGTTCTTC. It yields the protein CSVEDLLNEQFF. V and J are TRBV29-1 and TRBJ2-1; D unclear. Germline loops: CDR1 SQVTM, CDR2 ANQGSEA. The CDR3 covers 12 residues. V was pared by 0 bases and J by 6 bases, with 6 bases between.

This clonotype has only a few counts. At one end the junction does not follow the germline gene, possibly because of a read error. This chain uses TRBV3-1 with TRBJ2-7; TRBD2 matches at 7 bases. The germline V gene has CDR1 LGHDT and CDR2 YNNKEL (reference sequence). The CDR3 has 18 amino acids. The CDR3 region is CASRQDHSGSPSRYEQYF. The CDR3 nucleotides read TGTGCCAGCAGACAAGATCATAGCGGGTCCCCTTCCAGGTACGAGCAGTACTTC.

This clonotype was seen at least ten times. The J gene is TRBJ2-3, the V gene TRBV12-3 or TRBV12-4; unclear D gene. The V end lost 6 bases, the J end lost 1 base, and 8 bases lay between the germline ends. CDR3 length: 13 residues. In nucleotides, the CDR3 is TGTGCCAGCAGGACCGGACGCACAGATACGCAGTATTTT. Translated, it gives CASRTGRTDTQYF.

This clonotype was recorded at least ten times. The chain combines TRBV10-2 with TRBJ1-2; TRBD1 might be the D (5 bases). The germline V and J ends were trimmed by 3 bases and 6 bases, with 17 bases remaining between them. Germline V gene lookup returns CDR1 WSHSY and CDR2 SAAADI. The CDR3 contains 15 residues. In DNA form, the CDR3 reads TGCGCCAGCAGTGACGGGGCCATCCATTGGGATGGCTACACCTTC. The encoded protein is CASSDGAIHWDGYTF.

There are many counts of this clonotype. The rearrangement joins TRBV27 to TRBJ1-2; possibly TRBD1 for D (5 bases). The CDR3 has 12 amino acids. In germline, CDR1 is MNHEY, CDR2 SMNVEV (reference sequence). V shed 7 bases and J shed 0 bases, with 6 bases lying between them. The CDR3 loop reads CASKGPNYGYTF. The CDR3 DNA reads as TGTGCCAGCAAGGGGCCTAACTATGGCTACACCTTC.

The V gene is TRBV27, the J gene TRBJ1-1; possible D gene TRBD1, 5 bases. In germline, CDR1 is MNHEY, CDR2 SMNVEV (reference sequence). The V end lost 2 bases, the J end lost 6 bases, and 16 bases lay between the germline ends. The CDR3 consists of 15 residues. The CDR3 loop is CASSLSPGMLAEAFF. CDR3 coding DNA: TGTGCCAGCAGTTTAAGTCCAGGGATGCTCGCTGAAGCTTTCTTT.

This clonotype was seen ten or more times. The rearrangement uses TRBV29-1 and TRBJ2-5, with TRBD2 matching over 7 bases. J was trimmed by 1 base and V by 4 bases; bases with no gene match: 3. Looked up from germline, CDR1 is SQVTM and CDR2 is ANQGSEA. The CDR3 is 13 amino acids. The CDR3 loop reads CSVGAGPQETQYF. For the CDR3, the DNA is TGCAGCGTTGGAGCGGGACCCCAAGAGACCCAGTACTTC.

The DNA for the CDR3 is TGCAGTGCTAGAGACTATCAGAGGGGGCGGACCTACGAGCAGTACTTC. As protein: CSARDYQRGRTYEQYF. This chain joins TRBV20-1 and TRBJ2-7, with 7 bases aligning to TRBD1. Germline-derived CDR1 and CDR2 are DFQATT and SNEGSKA (reference sequence). The CDR3 has 16 residues. Unmatched junction bases numbered 10, after V lost 0 bases and J lost 2 bases.

This clonotype appeared a few times. The chain recombines TRBV5-1 with TRBJ1-1; D might be TRBD1 (5 bases). In germline, CDR1 is SGHRS, CDR2 YFSETQ. Trimming removed 3 bases from V and 0 bases from J, with 18 bases in between. The CDR3 covers 17 residues. The CDR3 loop is CASSSDPKTALNTEAFF. The CDR3, as DNA: TGCGCCAGCAGCTCCGACCCGAAGACAGCGTTGAACACTGAAGCTTTCTTT.

This clonotype was picked up many times. J is TRBJ2-7 and V is TRBV2, with 9 bases lining up with TRBD2. Per the germline V gene, CDR1 is SNHLY and CDR2 is FYNNEI. After removal of 4 bases from V and 3 bases from J, the junction contained 7 bases not matched to a gene. This CDR3 comprises 15 residues. The CDR3 sequence is CASSAVTSGVYEQYF. The CDR3 bases are TGTGCCAGCAGTGCGGTGACTAGCGGAGTCTACGAGCAGTACTTC.

This clonotype showed up many times. V and J are TRBV28 and TRBJ2-1; D call uncertain. The CDR3 runs 12 residues. The germline CDR1 and CDR2 sequences are MDHEN and SYDVKM. V was cut by 8 bases and J by 9 bases, with 14 bases left in between. CDR3 residues: CASLSWAREQFF. CDR3 DNA: TGTGCCAGCTTGAGCTGGGCCCGTGAGCAGTTCTTC.

In its sample, this clonotype was seen many times. This sequence joins TRBV5-1 and TRBJ1-2, with 7 nucleotides matching TRBD1. V was pared by 5 bases and J by 5 bases, with 12 bases of the junction left unmatched. CDR1 and CDR2 from the germline V gene are SGHRS and YFSETQ. The CDR3 contains 15 residues. Here the CDR3 reads CASRSLPGQTYGYTF. In nucleotides, the CDR3 is TGCGCCAGCAGATCTTTACCGGGACAGACGTATGGCTACACCTTC.

There are many counts of this clonotype. The rearrangement links TRBV4-1 to TRBJ1-6; D ambiguous. Per the germline V gene, CDR1 is MGHRA and CDR2 is YSYEKL. CDR3 length equals 16 residues. With 0 bases removed from V and 4 bases from J, the gap between germline ends came to 10 bases. CDR3 sequence reads: CASSQESAEYNSPLHF. CDR3 DNA sequence: TGCGCCAGCAGCCAAGAGTCGGCGGAATATAATTCACCCCTCCACTTT.

This clonotype showed up many times. The chain combines TRBV5-1 with TRBJ2-1; unclear D gene. CDR1 SGHRS and CDR2 YFSETQ come from the germline V gene. V was pared by 1 base and J by 6 bases, with 5 bases between. The CDR3 is made up of 12 amino acids. CDR3 DNA: TGCGCCAGCAGCTTGCAAGTCAATGAGCAGTTCTTC. This gives the protein CASSLQVNEQFF.

This clonotype was counted ten times or more. This chain joins TRBV6-1 and TRBJ2-5; 7 nucleotides agree with TRBD1. Germline V lookup: CDR1 MNHNS, CDR2 SASEGT. This CDR3 has 16 residues. With 0 bases clipped from V and 2 bases from J, the junction kept 6 bases outside the gene matches. The CDR3 here is CASSEARRQGQETQYF. DNA for the CDR3: TGTGCCAGCAGTGAAGCTCGTAGACAGGGACAAGAGACCCAGTACTTC.

This clonotype was counted ten times or more. The chain uses TRBV2 and TRBJ2-4; D gene ambiguous. The CDR3 has 11 residues. Trimming removed 5 bases at V and 5 bases at J, with 4 bases between. Per the germline V gene, CDR1 is SNHLY and CDR2 is FYNNEI. CDR3 loop: CASSLQNIQYF. The DNA of the CDR3 is TGTGCCAGCAGTCTCCAAAACATTCAGTACTTC.

This clonotype was seen a few times. J is TRBJ2-6 and V is TRBV4-1; D gene ambiguous. Germline V CDR1 and CDR2: MGHRA, YSYEKL. V was shortened by 2 bases and J by 1 base, with 9 bases between the two germline ends. This CDR3 contains 16 residues. Here the CDR3 reads CASSQPRASGANVLTF. In nucleotides, the CDR3 is TGCGCCAGCAGCCAACCCCGGGCTTCTGGGGCCAACGTCCTGACTTTC.